The present T cell receptor beta chain was sequenced within a study of T cell changes during pregnancy in multiple sclerosis (dated by TCRdb to between 2019 and 2020). Describing the broader study: The study examined how the T cell repertoire changed over the course of pregnancy in women with multiple sclerosis.

The receptor library was made with the immunoSEQ multiplex PCR assay. TCRdb holds this immuneACCESS table with in-frame rearrangements only. Some clones are missing; in checked studies, unresolved V genes explain under half, and the rest has no known cause. The sample has about 79,000 clones on record, 93% of them singletons. Clones ranked in the top ten supply around 0.75% of the sample. Comment on this clone: Its antigen has not been determined. The sample holds no much larger clone one base away, and base qualities are not on file.

The source is a female donor in good health, enrolled as a control in a pregnancy study. The sample consisted of peripheral blood, taken in the second trimester of pregnancy.

CDR3 loop: CASSTVDRGYGYTF. The sequence in DNA is TGTGCCAGCAGCACAGTCGACAGGGGCTATGGCTACACCTTC. The chain was built from TRBV7-9 and TRBJ1-2; a stretch of 8 junction bases matches TRBD1. CDR1 SEHNR and CDR2 FQNEAQ are derived from the germline V gene (reference sequence). Including the terminal cysteine and phenylalanine, the CDR3 comprises 14 residues. CDR3 DNA is the only sequence kept; it has 42 bases, read in frame from the first base. V lost 5 bases and J lost 4 bases, and the count of bases not matched to a germline gene is 6.